Shown below are 2 T cell receptor beta chains from a single sample sequenced in a study of molecular identifiers for immune sequencing clone quantification. TCRdb processed the PCR reads anew with MiXCR; each CDR3 protein has one entry. The sample consists of about 640,000 distinct CDR3 sequences, just under 20% of them appearing once. The specimen sequenced was naive CD8+ T cells from blood, with Jurkat cell RNA spiked in. Subset specified: FACS-sorted CD8+CD4-CCR7+CD45RA+ naive T cells. These receptor sequences come from a human donor in good health. Some libraries in this study had Jurkat cell RNA spiked in.

As for this clonotype: Just one base apart from a much larger clone, this may be a read error. The gene calls are TRBV4-3 and TRBJ2-1; 8 bases match TRBD2. The CDR3 sequence is 14 residues long. Germline-derived CDR1 and CDR2 are LGHNA and YSLEER. The CDR3 is CASGQGLVSYEQFF. The CDR3 DNA is TGCGCCAGCGGCCAGGGACTAGTCTCGTATGAGCAGTTCTTC.

This chain joins TRBV28 and TRBJ1-5; no definite D call. The CDR3 spans 14 residues. The germline V gene encodes CDR1 MDHEN and CDR2 SYDVKM. With 5 bases removed from V and 1 base from J, the gap between germline ends came to 9 bases. In DNA, the CDR3 is TGTGCCAGCAGTGTAGTGGAAAGCAATCAGCCCCAGCATTTT. Its protein product is CASSVVESNQPQHF.